This TCR beta chain was sequenced during a study of T cells in Graves' hyperthyroidism and ophthalmopathy. Study-wide context: At the time of initial diagnosis and before any treatment, peripheral blood was collected.

Researchers took RNA transcripts and amplified the TCR beta CDR3 regions from them. The HTBI primer set drove a first-round RT-PCR of the TCR CDR3. MiXCR, run by TCRdb on the multiplex PCR reads, gives a single entry per CDR3 protein. Among about 640,000 distinct CDR3 sequences, roughly 20% were seen once, and the ten largest hold under 35%. General observations from the study: Blood shared most expanded thyroid clonotypes above 0.001. From stable hyperthyroidism, ophthalmopathy was set apart by a 13 V-J model.

This clonotype has just a few counts. The antigen is unknown. Material for sequencing was blood. The TCR originated in a man aged 30-40 years with Graves' ophthalmopathy.

CDR3 protein: CASSGHGGNQPQHF. The CDR3 coding sequence is TGTGCCAGCAGCGGGCATGGGGGCAATCAGCCCCAGCATTTT. The rearrangement uses TRBV9 and TRBJ1-5; D is undetermined. The V gene lost 3 bases and the J gene lost 2 bases, with 9 bases spanning the gap. Germline CDR1 is SGDLS and CDR2 is YYNGEE. The CDR3 sequence is 14 residues long.